A single sample gave rise to the 20 T cell receptor beta chains below, sequenced in a study of T cell changes during pregnancy in multiple sclerosis. Sequencing used immunoSEQ multiplex PCR; TCRdb keeps in-frame clones, though not all of them. Of 60,000 to 75,000 clones in the sample, roughly nine tenths are singletons; the top ten hold 1.1% to 1.5%. The sequencing used peripheral blood, collected in the second trimester of pregnancy. The receptors were sampled from a female donor in good health, enrolled as a control in a pregnancy study.

The V call is TRBV7-8, the J call TRBJ2-7; D is perhaps TRBD1 (6 bases). Germline CDR1 is SGHVS and CDR2 is FQNEAQ. There are 13 residues in the CDR3. Trimming stripped 0 bases from V and 5 bases from J, with 8 bases between. Here the CDR3 DNA reads TGTGCCAGCAGCTTAGCGAGGACAGACGAGCAGTACTTC. Protein product: CASSLARTDEQYF.

This chain connects TRBV7-3 to TRBJ2-5; 13 bases align to TRBD2. The CDR3 has 17 amino acids. CDR1 and CDR2 (germline): SGHTA, FQGTGA. Unmatched junction bases numbered 7, after V lost 1 base and J lost 5 bases. CDR3 sequence reads: CASSLKGTSGIIETQYF. DNA of the CDR3: TGTGCCAGCAGCTTAAAGGGGACTAGCGGGATAATCGAGACCCAGTACTTC.

The V and J genes are TRBV7-9 and TRBJ2-7; 11 bases are a match to TRBD2. Germline lookup yields CDR1 SEHNR and CDR2 FQNEAQ (reference sequence). This CDR3 is 17 amino acids long. Losses at the gene ends were 5 bases for V and 1 base for J; bases not matched to a gene: 10. CDR3 DNA sequence: TGTGCCAGCAGCCCTCGGGCTAGCGGGAGGAATTCCTACGAGCAGTACTTC. Amino acid sequence: CASSPRASGRNSYEQYF.

CDR3 bases: TGTGCCAGCAGCGAAGCCGGGACAGGGGGCAGTGAAAAACTGTTTTTT. Protein: CASSEAGTGGSEKLFF. The chain has TRBV4-2 and TRBJ1-4; 12 nucleotides match TRBD1. Germline V gene sequence: CDR1 LGHNA, CDR2 YNFKEQ. J was trimmed by 7 bases and V by 5 bases; bases with no gene match: 8. This CDR3 has 16 residues.

This chain uses TRBV11-3 with TRBJ2-2; TRBD1 might be the D (6 bases). The CDR3 sequence is 12 residues long. With 5 bases removed from V and 6 bases from J, the gap between germline ends came to 7 bases. CDR1 and CDR2 from the germline V gene are SGHNT and YENEEA. The CDR3 DNA follows: TGTGCCAGCAGCGCAGGGGCCGGGGAGCTGTTTTTT. Its protein is CASSAGAGELFF.

The chain is built from TRBV5-1 and TRBJ1-2; D may be TRBD1 (5 bases). V lost 2 bases and J lost 1, with 12 bases in between. This CDR3 has 15 residues. Per the germline V gene, CDR1 is SGHRS and CDR2 is YFSETQ. Here the CDR3 DNA reads TGCGCCAGCAGCTTCGACAGCGCTTTTAACTATGGCTACACCTTC. It yields the protein CASSFDSAFNYGYTF.

CDR3 amino acids: CASSPRDRGDYGYTF. The CDR3 coding sequence is TGTGCCAGCAGTCCCCGGGACAGGGGAGACTATGGCTACACCTTC. This chain links TRBV27 with TRBJ1-2; 10 bases are a match to TRBD1. Germline lookup yields CDR1 MNHEY and CDR2 SMNVEV (reference sequence). There are 15 residues in the CDR3. Trimming cost V 5 bases and J 3 bases; bases outside gene matches: 6.

This rearrangement joins TRBV6-1 to TRBJ2-3; a possible D gene is TRBD2 (7 bases). The CDR3 is made up of 15 amino acids. Germline CDR1 is MNHNS and CDR2 is SASEGT. Between the trimmed V and J ends, which lost 2 bases and 6 bases, there was a span of 15 bases. CDR3 loop: CASSEFSGGADTQYF. The CDR3 DNA reads TGTGCCAGCAGTGAATTTAGTGGGGGGGCGGATACGCAGTATTTT.

The chain is built from TRBV12-1 and TRBJ2-7; the D call TRBD1 from the table was never checked on the DNA. TRBV12-1 corresponds to a pseudogene. The CDR3 has 13 amino acids. CDR3 residues: CASSFPGTVEQYF. As DNA, the CDR3 is TGTGCCAGCAGCTTTCCTGGGACAGTCGAGCAGTACTTC.

This sequence joins TRBV28 and TRBJ2-5, with 9 bases fitting TRBD2. This CDR3 is built from 15 residues. V was pared by 2 bases and J by 7 bases, with 8 bases of the junction left unmatched. Germline lookup yields CDR1 MDHEN and CDR2 SYDVKM. As DNA, the CDR3 is TGTGCCAGCAGTTTAATAGGACTAGCGTGGGGGACCCAGTACTTC. Translating gives CASSLIGLAWGTQYF.

The V call is TRBV27, the J call TRBJ2-1, with 8 bases that match TRBD1. V gave up 3 bases and J gave up 5 bases; unmatched junction bases: 9. Looked up from germline, CDR1 is MNHEY and CDR2 is SMNVEV (reference sequence). CDR3 length: 16 residues. The CDR3 bases are TGTGCCAGCAGTTTCATTTCAGGACAGGGAAACAATGAGCAGTTCTTC. This codes for CASSFISGQGNNEQFF.

The CDR3 nucleotides are TGTGCCAGCAGCTTACGGAGATTTTCGGACTCTGGAAACACCATATATTTT. Translation: CASSLRRFSDSGNTIYF. The J gene is TRBJ1-3, the V gene TRBV13; unclear D gene. Germline loops: CDR1 PRHDT, CDR2 FYEKMQ (reference sequence). The V gene lost 2 bases and the J gene lost 0 bases, with 14 bases spanning the gap. This CDR3 comprises 17 residues.

This clone has more than one count but fewer than ten. This chain connects TRBV28 to TRBJ2-5, with D possibly TRBD1 on 5 matching bases. The CDR3 has 16 amino acids. CDR1 and CDR2 (germline): MDHEN, SYDVKM. The V end was cut by 4 bases, the J end by 0 bases, with 15 bases between. The CDR3: CASSSPLQENQETQYF. The DNA of the CDR3 is TGTGCCAGCAGTTCACCCTTACAGGAGAACCAAGAGACCCAGTACTTC.

The V gene is TRBV7-9, the J gene TRBJ1-1, with TRBD1 as a possible D gene (6 bases). Trimming stripped 4 bases from V and 3 bases from J, with 18 bases between. CDR3 length: 16 residues. Looked up from germline, CDR1 is SEHNR and CDR2 is FQNEAQ (reference sequence). The CDR3: CASSSNIQGVDTEAFF. In DNA form, the CDR3 reads TGTGCCAGCAGCTCAAATATACAGGGTGTGGACACTGAAGCTTTCTTT.

The chain uses TRBV19 and TRBJ1-5; D unresolved. CDR1 LNHDA and CDR2 SQIVND come from the germline V gene (reference sequence). The V end was cut by 4 bases, the J end by 7 bases, with 11 bases between. The CDR3 length is 13 residues. CDR3 coding DNA: TGTGCCAGTAGTACTGAGAGAGGGCAGCCCCAGCATTTT. Translating gives CASSTERGQPQHF.

This rearrangement joins TRBV28 to TRBJ1-3, with no clear D. This CDR3 region has 14 residues. V lost 1 base and J 2 bases, leaving 6 bases between the germline ends. CDR1 is MDHEN and CDR2 is SYDVKM in the germline V gene. CDR3 sequence: CASSLLTAGNTIYF. CDR3 nucleotide sequence: TGTGCCAGCAGTTTATTAACTGCTGGAAACACCATATATTTT. The full variable domain, in which reference TRBV28 and TRBJ1-3 provide the parts outside the CDR3, is DVKVTQSSRYLVKRTGEKVFLECVQDMDHENMFWYRQDPGLGLRLIYFSYDVKMKEKGDIPEGYSVSREKKERFSLILESASTNQTSMYLCASSLLTAGNTIYFGEGSWLTVV.

The chain links TRBV7-3 to TRBJ2-7, with 11 bases that match TRBD2. The CDR3 extends over 18 amino acids. CDR1 and CDR2 from the germline V gene are SGHTA and FQGTGA. Trimming took 5 bases from V and 9 from J; bases not matched to a gene: 21. The CDR3 sequence: CASSPRGWTSGPAGVQYF. The CDR3 DNA sequence: TGTGCCAGCAGCCCACGGGGTTGGACTAGCGGGCCAGCTGGGGTGCAGTACTTC. The complete variable domain, with remaining parts taken from reference TRBV7-3 and TRBJ2-7, reads GAGVSQTPSNKVTEKGKYVELRCDPISGHTALYWYRQSLGQGPEFLIYFQGTGAADDSGLPNDRFFAVRPEGSVSTLKIQRTERGDSAVYLCASSPRGWTSGPAGVQYFGPGTRLTVT.

The chain joins TRBV6-1 to TRBJ2-2; 7 nucleotides line up with TRBD2. Germline V gene sequence: CDR1 MNHNS, CDR2 SASEGT. The CDR3 loop spans 15 amino acids. V was pared by 5 bases and J by 3 bases, with 6 bases of the junction left unmatched. CDR3 region: CASSQEAGDTGELFF. The CDR3 coding sequence is TGTGCCAGCAGTCAGGAGGCGGGGGACACCGGGGAGCTGTTTTTT.

The chain uses TRBV6-5 and TRBJ2-1, with a weak D call TRBD1 (5 bases). The V gene's germline CDR1 is MNHEY and CDR2 SVGAGI. The CDR3 runs to 15 residues. Trimming shortened V by 7 bases and J by 3 bases, and 16 bases separated the two germline ends. CDR3 nucleotide sequence: TGTGCCAGCACCCTCCGGGCCAGGGACTACAATGAGCAGTTCTTC. Its protein is CASTLRARDYNEQFF.

This clone was counted once. The chain recombines TRBV7-9 with TRBJ2-3; 13 bases line up with TRBD2. The junction had 3 bases not matched to a gene; V was cut back by 5 bases and J by 4 bases. The germline V gene has CDR1 SEHNR and CDR2 FQNEAQ (reference sequence). The CDR3 spans 15 residues. The CDR3 DNA reads as TGTGCCAGCAGCCTCGGACTAGCGGGAGCAGATACGCAGTATTTT. Encoded protein: CASSLGLAGADTQYF.